The next 10 T cell receptor beta chains were all read from a single sample in a study of spatial heterogeneity in lung cancer. Time point specified: sample taken at primary tumor resection. TCRdb called the 5' RACE reads again in MiXCR, with one record for every CDR3 protein. Of about 13,000 distinct CDR3 sequences in the sample, 5.6% are singletons; the top ten hold 11%. Their antigens remain unidentified. Findings and caveats of the study: Counts of expanded alpha and beta TCRs within tumors tracked the tumor nonsynonymous mutation count.

The sequences come from lung tumor tissue, collected at surgery. These receptors originate from a female donor with early-stage non-small cell lung cancer.

This clonotype has ten or more counts. This beta chain was picked up by a library intended for alpha chains and is off target, so its count carries little meaning. V usage is TRBV9 and J usage is TRBJ2-2; possibly TRBD1 for D (5 bases). Trimming shortened V by 6 bases and J by 5 bases, and 8 bases separated the two germline ends. There are 12 residues in the CDR3. Germline V CDR1 and CDR2: SGDLS, YYNGEE. Written as DNA, the CDR3 is TGTGCCAGCAAGGGGTGGACCGGGGAGCTGTTTTTT. Translating it yields CASKGWTGELFF.

Many counts were recorded for this clonotype. Little can be read into the size of this beta chain, an off-target read in a library designed for alpha chains. V gene TRBV12-3 or TRBV12-4 combines with J gene TRBJ1-5; a possible D gene is TRBD1 (5 bases). Trimming shortened V by 2 bases and J by 4 bases, and 12 bases separated the two germline ends. The CDR3 extends over 15 amino acids. Written as DNA, the CDR3 is TGTGCCAGCAGTTTACAGGGTATAAGGAATCAGCCCCAGCATTTT. Translated: CASSLQGIRNQPQHF.

By its share, this clonotype is medium-sized. In a library made to pick up alpha chains, this beta chain is a stray read with a size that means little. This sequence joins TRBV2 and TRBJ1-6; D unresolved. V was shortened by 5 bases and J by 10 bases, with 15 bases between the two germline ends. The CDR3 loop spans 14 amino acids. CDR1 SNHLY and CDR2 FYNNEI come from the germline V gene. CDR3 in DNA: TGTGCCAGCAGTATGGGCCCACCGGGCTCACCCCTCCACTTT. It codes for CASSMGPPGSPLHF.

This clonotype was found many times. Within a library made for alpha chains, this beta chain is off target, and its count is uninformative. The J gene is TRBJ1-2, the V gene TRBV2, with D possibly TRBD1 on 6 matching bases. The CDR3 runs to 11 residues. CDR1 is SNHLY and CDR2 is FYNNEI in the germline V gene. Trimming shortened V by 8 bases and J by 4 bases, and 8 bases separated the two germline ends. This chain's CDR3 is CASQTGYGYTF. The CDR3 DNA is TGTGCCAGCCAGACAGGCTATGGCTACACCTTC. The variable domain in full, completed from reference TRBV2 and TRBJ1-2, reads EPEVTQTPSHQVTQMGQEVILRCVPISNHLYFYWYRQILGQKVEFLVSFYNNEISEKSEIFDDQFSVERPDGSNFTLKIRSTKLEDSAMYFCASQTGYGYTFGSGTRLTVV.

This clonotype was seen repeatedly, ten times or more. A library prepared for alpha chains yielded this beta chain as an off-target read; its size is of little meaning. V usage is TRBV20-1 and J usage is TRBJ1-4; D perhaps matches TRBD1 (5 bases). Trimming pared 0 bases from V and 1 base from J, leaving 12 bases between. CDR1 is DFQATT, CDR2 SNEGSKA, per germline (reference sequence). The CDR3 is 16 residues long. CDR3 region: CSAREGGGRTNEKLFF. The CDR3 nucleotides are TGCAGTGCTAGAGAGGGGGGTGGCAGAACTAATGAAAAACTGTTTTTT.

Many counts were recorded for this clonotype. This beta chain represents an off-target read in a library built for alpha chains; its size is of limited meaning. The chain has TRBV20-1 and TRBJ2-5, with D unresolved. Between the trimmed V and J ends, which lost 0 bases and 9 bases, there was a span of 8 bases. This CDR3 has 11 amino acids. From germline, CDR1 is DFQATT and CDR2 SNEGSKA (reference sequence). This chain's CDR3 is CSARDGKAQYF. In DNA, the CDR3 is TGCAGTGCTAGAGATGGGAAGGCCCAGTACTTC.

This clonotype was counted ten times or more. This beta chain is a stray sequence in a library constructed for alpha chains; its clone size is not meaningful. The J gene is TRBJ1-5, the V gene TRBV30, with 7 bases matching TRBD1. CDR1 and CDR2 from the germline V gene are GTSNPN and SVGIG (reference sequence). The V gene end was trimmed by 2 bases and the J gene end by 3 bases; junction bases not matched to a gene: 7. This CDR3 is built from 15 residues. CDR3 in DNA: TGTGCCTGGAGTCCTCCAGACAGGGACAATCAGCCCCAGCATTTT. It translates to CAWSPPDRDNQPQHF.

This clonotype was counted ten times or more. A library prepared for alpha chains yielded this beta chain as an off-target read; its size is of little meaning. V usage is TRBV5-5 and J usage is TRBJ1-4, with no clear D. V was trimmed by 0 bases and J by 7 bases, leaving 7 bases between them. CDR1 is SGHKS and CDR2 is YYEKEE in the germline V gene (reference sequence). The CDR3 runs 13 residues. CDR3 nucleotides: TGTGCCAGCAGCTTGGAGATCGGTGAAAAACTGTTTTTT. Its protein is CASSLEIGEKLFF.

This clonotype has ten or more counts. With the library built for alpha chains, this beta chain is off target and its frequency is not meaningful. J is TRBJ2-7 and V is TRBV6-5; 10 bases agree with TRBD1. CDR3 length: 17 amino acids. Trimming at V came to 2 bases and at J to 2 bases, leaving 9 bases not matched to a gene. The germline gives CDR1 MNHEY, CDR2 SVGAGI. The DNA for the CDR3 is TGTGCCAGCAGTTACACGAGGGACAGGGGAATGCCCTACGAGCAGTACTTC. Its protein is CASSYTRDRGMPYEQYF.

The sample holds many counts of this clonotype. As an off-target read in a library built for alpha chains, this beta chain has a frequency of little significance. The gene calls are TRBV7-6 and TRBJ2-7; 7 bases are a match to TRBD1. The CDR3 contains 16 residues. The germline V gene encodes CDR1 SGHVS and CDR2 FNYEAQ. V lost 1 base and J lost 6; bases outside the gene matches: 12. The CDR3, as DNA: TGTGCCAGCAGCTTAGTAATTTCCGGGACAGCCTCCGAGCAGTACTTC. Protein: CASSLVISGTASEQYF.